This TCR beta chain was sequenced for a study of neurological immune-mediated disorders. MiXCR, applied by TCRdb to the 5' RACE reads, yields one record per CDR3 protein. The repertoire holds 45,000 to 70,000 distinct CDR3 sequences, with approximately 4.1% as singletons. This clonotype was counted a few times. V dropped 0 bases and J dropped 0 bases, with 7 bases sitting between them. The CDR3 runs to 16 residues. Germline CDR1 and CDR2: SGHRS and YFSETQ. The rearrangement joins TRBV5-1 to TRBJ1-6; D call uncertain. Sequencing was done on a sample of PBMCs. This TCR was recovered from a man in his fifties with multiple sclerosis. The CDR3 loop reads CASSLDDLSYNSPLHF. The DNA for the CDR3 is TGCGCCAGCAGCTTGGATGATCTCTCCTATAATTCACCCCTCCACTTT.